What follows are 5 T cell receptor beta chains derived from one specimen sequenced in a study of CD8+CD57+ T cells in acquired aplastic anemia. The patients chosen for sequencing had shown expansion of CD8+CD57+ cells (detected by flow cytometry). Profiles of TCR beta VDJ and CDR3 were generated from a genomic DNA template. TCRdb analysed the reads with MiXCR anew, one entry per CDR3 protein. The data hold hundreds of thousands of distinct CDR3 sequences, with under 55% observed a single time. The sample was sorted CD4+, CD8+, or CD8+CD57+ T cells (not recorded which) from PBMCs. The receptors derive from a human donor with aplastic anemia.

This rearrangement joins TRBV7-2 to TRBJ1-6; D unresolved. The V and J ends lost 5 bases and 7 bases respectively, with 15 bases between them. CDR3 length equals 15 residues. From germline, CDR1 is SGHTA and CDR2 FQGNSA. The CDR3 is CASSRPLSENSPLHF. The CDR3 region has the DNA TGTGCCAGCAGCCGACCTTTATCCGAAAATTCACCCCTCCACTTT.

This CDR3 reads CASSGRSTIYF. The CDR3 coding sequence is TGTGCCAGCAGTGGCAGGAGCACCATATATTTT. This chain connects TRBV2 to TRBJ1-3; no reliable D call. CDR3 length equals 11 residues. Germline loops: CDR1 SNHLY, CDR2 FYNNEI. V lost 4 bases to trimming and J lost 9 bases, with 7 bases between them.

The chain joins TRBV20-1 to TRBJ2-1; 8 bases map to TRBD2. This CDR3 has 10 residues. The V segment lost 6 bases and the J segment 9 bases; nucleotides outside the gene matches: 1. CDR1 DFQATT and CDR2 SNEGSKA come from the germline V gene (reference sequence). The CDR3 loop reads CSAGRGEQFF. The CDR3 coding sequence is TGCAGTGCCGGGAGGGGTGAGCAGTTCTTC.

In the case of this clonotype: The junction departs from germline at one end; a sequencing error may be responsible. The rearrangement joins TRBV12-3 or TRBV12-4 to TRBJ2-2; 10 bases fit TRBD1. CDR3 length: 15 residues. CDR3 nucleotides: TGTGCCGGCAGAAGGGACAGGGGCCATAGCGGGGAGCTGTTTTTT. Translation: CAGRRDRGHSGELFF.

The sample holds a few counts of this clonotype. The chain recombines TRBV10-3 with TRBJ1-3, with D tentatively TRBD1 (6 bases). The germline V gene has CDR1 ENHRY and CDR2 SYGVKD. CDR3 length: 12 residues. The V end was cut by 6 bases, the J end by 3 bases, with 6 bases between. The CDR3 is CAIRDSGNTIYF. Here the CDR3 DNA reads TGTGCCATCAGGGACAGTGGAAACACCATATATTTT.